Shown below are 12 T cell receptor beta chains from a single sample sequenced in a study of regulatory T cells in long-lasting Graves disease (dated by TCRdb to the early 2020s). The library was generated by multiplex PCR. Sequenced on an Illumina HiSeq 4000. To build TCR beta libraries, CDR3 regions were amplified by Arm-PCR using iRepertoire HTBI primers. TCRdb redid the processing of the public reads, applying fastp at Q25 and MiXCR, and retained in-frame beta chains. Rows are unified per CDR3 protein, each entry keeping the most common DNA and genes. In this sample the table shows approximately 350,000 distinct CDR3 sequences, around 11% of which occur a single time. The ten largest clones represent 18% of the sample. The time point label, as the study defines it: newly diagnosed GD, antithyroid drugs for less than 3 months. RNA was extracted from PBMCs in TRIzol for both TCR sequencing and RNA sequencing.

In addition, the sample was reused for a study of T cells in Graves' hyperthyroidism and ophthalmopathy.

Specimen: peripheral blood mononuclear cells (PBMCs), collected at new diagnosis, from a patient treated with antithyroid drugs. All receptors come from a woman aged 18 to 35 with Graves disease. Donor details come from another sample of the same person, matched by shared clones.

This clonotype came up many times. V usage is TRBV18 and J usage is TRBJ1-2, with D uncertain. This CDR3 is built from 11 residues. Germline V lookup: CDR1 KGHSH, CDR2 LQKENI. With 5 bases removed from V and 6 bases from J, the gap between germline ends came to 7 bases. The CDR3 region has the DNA TGTGCCAGCTCAGACTTGGATGGCTACACCTTC. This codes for CASSDLDGYTF.

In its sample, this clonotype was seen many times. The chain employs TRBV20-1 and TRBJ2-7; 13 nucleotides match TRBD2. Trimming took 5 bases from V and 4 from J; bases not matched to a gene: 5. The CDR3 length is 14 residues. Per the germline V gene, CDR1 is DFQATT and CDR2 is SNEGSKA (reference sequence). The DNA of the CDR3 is TGCAGTGCTGGACTAGCGGGAGTAGGGTACGAGCAGTACTTC. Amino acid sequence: CSAGLAGVGYEQYF.

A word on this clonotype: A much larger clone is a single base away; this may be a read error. CDR3 amino acids: CATSDPGSGTDAQYF. DNA of the CDR3: TGTGCCACCAGTGACCCAGGGTCGGGCACAGATGCGCAGTATTTT. The V call is TRBV24-1, the J call TRBJ2-3, with TRBD1 as a possible D gene (5 bases). Germline CDR1 reads KGHDR; CDR2 reads SFDVKD. The CDR3 extends over 15 amino acids.

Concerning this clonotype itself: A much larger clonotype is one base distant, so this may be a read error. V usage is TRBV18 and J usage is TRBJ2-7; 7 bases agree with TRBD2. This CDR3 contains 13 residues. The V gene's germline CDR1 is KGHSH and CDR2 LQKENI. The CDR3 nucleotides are TGTGCCAGATCACCAGGACTAGGCTACGAGCAGTACTTC. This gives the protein CARSPGLGYEQYF.

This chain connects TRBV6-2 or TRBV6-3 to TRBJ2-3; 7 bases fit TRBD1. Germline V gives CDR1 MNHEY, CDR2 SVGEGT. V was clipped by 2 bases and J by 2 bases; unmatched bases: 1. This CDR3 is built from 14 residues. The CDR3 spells CASSYDRVTDTQYF. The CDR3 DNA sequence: TGTGCCAGCAGTTACGACAGGGTCACAGATACGCAGTATTTT.

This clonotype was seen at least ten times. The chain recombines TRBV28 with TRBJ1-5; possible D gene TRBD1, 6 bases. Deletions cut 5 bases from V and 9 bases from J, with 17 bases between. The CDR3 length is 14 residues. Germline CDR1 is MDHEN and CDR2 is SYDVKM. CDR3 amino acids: CASSKTGSPRPQHF. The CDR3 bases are TGTGCCAGCAGTAAGACAGGTTCCCCTCGGCCCCAGCATTTT.

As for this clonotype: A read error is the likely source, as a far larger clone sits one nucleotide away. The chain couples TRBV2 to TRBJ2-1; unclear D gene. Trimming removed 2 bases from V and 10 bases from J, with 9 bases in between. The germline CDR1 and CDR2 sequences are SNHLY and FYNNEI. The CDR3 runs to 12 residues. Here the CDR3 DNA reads TGTGCCAGCAGTGAACCTGGCTACGAGCAGTTCTTC. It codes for CASSEPGYEQFF.

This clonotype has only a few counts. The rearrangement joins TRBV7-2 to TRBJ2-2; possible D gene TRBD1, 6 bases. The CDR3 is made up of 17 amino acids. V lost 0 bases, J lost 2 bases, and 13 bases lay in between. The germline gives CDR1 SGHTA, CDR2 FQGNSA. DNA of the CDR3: TGTGCCAGCAGCTTAGCGCTTGGGACAATAAACACCGGGGAGCTGTTTTTT. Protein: CASSLALGTINTGELFF.

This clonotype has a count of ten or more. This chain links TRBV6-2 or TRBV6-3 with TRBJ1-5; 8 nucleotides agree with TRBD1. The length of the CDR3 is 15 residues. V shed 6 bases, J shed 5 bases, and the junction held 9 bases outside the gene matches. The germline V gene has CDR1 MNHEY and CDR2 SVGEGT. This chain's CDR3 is CASRSDRVLDQPQHF. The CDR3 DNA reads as TGTGCCAGCAGATCGGACAGGGTCTTGGATCAGCCCCAGCATTTT.

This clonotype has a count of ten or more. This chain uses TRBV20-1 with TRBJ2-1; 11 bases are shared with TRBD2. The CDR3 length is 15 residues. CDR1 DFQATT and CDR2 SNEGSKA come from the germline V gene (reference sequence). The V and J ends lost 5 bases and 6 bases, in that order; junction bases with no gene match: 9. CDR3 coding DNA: TGCAGTGCTTTCGATAGCGGGGGGGGGGGCAATGAGCAGTTCTTC. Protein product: CSAFDSGGGGNEQFF.

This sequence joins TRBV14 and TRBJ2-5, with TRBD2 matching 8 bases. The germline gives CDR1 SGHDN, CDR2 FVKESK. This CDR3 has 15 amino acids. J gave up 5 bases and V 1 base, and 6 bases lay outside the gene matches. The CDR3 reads CASSQVPGGRETQYF. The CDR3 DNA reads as TGTGCCAGCAGCCAAGTGCCGGGGGGGCGCGAGACCCAGTACTTC.

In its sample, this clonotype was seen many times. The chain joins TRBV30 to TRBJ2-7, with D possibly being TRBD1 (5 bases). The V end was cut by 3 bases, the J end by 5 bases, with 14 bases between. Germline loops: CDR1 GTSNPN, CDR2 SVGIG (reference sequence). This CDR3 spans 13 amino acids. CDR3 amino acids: CAWRFRESHEQYF. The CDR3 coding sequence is TGTGCCTGGAGGTTCAGGGAATCCCACGAGCAGTACTTC.